Listed below are T cell receptor beta chains from one sample, sequenced in a study of T cells in localized non-small cell lung cancer. Sequencing used immunoSEQ multiplex PCR; TCRdb keeps in-frame clones, though not all of them. The sample contains 72,000 or so clones, around 85% of which appear only once. The sequencing here drew on peripheral blood, taken before any cancer treatment. Receptors were obtained from a male donor aged 60 or over with stage III squamous cell lung carcinoma. Each CDR3 is given with its conserved first and last residue. The order of the fields is D gene, J gene, V gene, clone size, CDR3 protein, CDR3 DNA. D genes are given only for firm matches. The size field is filled for only some rows; it gives once, few, many or a size class.

D: TRBD2
J: TRBJ2-1
V: TRBV29-1
size: .
CDR3: CSMSSGGANEQFF
DNA: TGCAGCATGTCTAGCGGGGGGGCGAATGAGCAGTTCTTC

D: TRBD1
J: TRBJ1-5
V: TRBV19
size: .
CDR3: CASSIDRRQGSQPQHF
DNA: TGTGCCAGTAGTATAGATCGTCGACAGGGATCTCAGCCCCAGCATTTT

D: TRBD1
J: TRBJ2-2
V: TRBV7-2
size: .
CDR3: CASSSQGDHTGELFF
DNA: TGTGCCAGCAGCTCTCAGGGGGACCACACCGGGGAGCTGTTTTTT

D: TRBD1
J: TRBJ2-7
V: TRBV7-2
size: .
CDR3: CASSLDENRGRSVGQYF
DNA: TGTGCCAGCAGCTTAGACGAAAACAGGGGGCGTTCAGTCGGGCAGTACTTC

D: .
J: TRBJ1-6
V: TRBV5-5
size: .
CDR3: CASSYTGPIAGSPLHF
DNA: TGTGCCAGCAGCTACACAGGGCCGATAGCCGGTTCACCCCTCCACTTT

D: TRBD1
J: TRBJ1-2
V: TRBV10-1
size: .
CDR3: CASSRDSPKGYTF
DNA: TGCGCCAGCAGCCGGGACAGCCCAAAGGGCTACACCTTC

D: .
J: TRBJ1-2
V: TRBV6-1
size: once
CDR3: CASSEAGTFYGYTF
DNA: TGTGCCAGCAGTGAAGCAGGGACATTCTATGGCTACACCTTC

D: .
J: TRBJ2-3
V: TRBV19
size: .
CDR3: CASSMQSGLGTDTQYF
DNA: TGTGCCAGTAGTATGCAGAGCGGGTTGGGGACAGATACGCAGTATTTT

D: .
J: TRBJ2-5
V: TRBV14
size: .
CDR3: CASSQGVLNPQETQYF
DNA: TGTGCCAGCAGCCAAGGCGTCCTCAACCCCCAAGAGACCCAGTACTTC

D: .
J: TRBJ1-5
V: TRBV6-4
size: .
CDR3: CASSDLPDQPQHF
DNA: TGTGCCAGCAGTGATCTACCAGATCAGCCCCAGCATTTT

D: .
J: TRBJ1-4
V: TRBV19
size: .
CDR3: CASSISGDKVNEKLFF
DNA: TGTGCCAGTAGTATATCTGGGGACAAGGTTAATGAAAAACTGTTTTTT

D: .
J: TRBJ1-2
V: TRBV19
size: .
CDR3: CASFTPDGVYGYTF
DNA: TGTGCCAGTTTTACCCCCGACGGAGTCTATGGCTACACCTTC

D: .
J: TRBJ2-3
V: TRBV19
size: .
CDR3: CASKENRDTYTQYF
DNA: TGTGCCAGTAAGGAAAACAGGGATACGTATACGCAGTATTTT

D: TRBD1
J: TRBJ2-1
V: TRBV6-1
size: few
CDR3: CASSETRGGQGNEQFF
DNA: TGTGCCAGCAGTGAAACGAGAGGGGGCCAGGGGAATGAGCAGTTCTTC

D: TRBD1
J: TRBJ1-2
V: TRBV16
size: once
CDR3: CASSQSNTGEGYTF
DNA: TGTGCCAGCAGCCAATCGAATACAGGGGAAGGCTACACCTTC

D: .
J: TRBJ2-3
V: TRBV5-1
size: once
CDR3: CASSLAAASTDTQYF
DNA: TGCGCCAGCAGCTTGGCGGCGGCTAGCACAGATACGCAGTATTTT

D: TRBD2
J: TRBJ2-5
V: TRBV11-1
size: .
CDR3: CASSVGLVEETQYF
DNA: TGTGCCAGCAGCGTGGGACTAGTGGAAGAGACCCAGTACTTC

D: .
J: TRBJ1-4
V: TRBV6-5
size: .
CDR3: CASSYYLTGNEKLFF
DNA: TGTGCCAGCAGTTACTACCTAACGGGCAATGAAAAACTGTTTTTT

D: .
J: TRBJ1-1
V: TRBV7-6
size: .
CDR3: CASSLRVGGNTEAFF
DNA: TGTGCCAGCAGCTTGAGGGTTGGGGGGAACACTGAAGCTTTCTTT

D: TRBD2
J: TRBJ2-3
V: TRBV5-1
size: .
CDR3: CASRSGGAKDTQYF
DNA: TGCGCCAGCAGGAGCGGGGGGGCTAAAGATACGCAGTATTTT

D: .
J: TRBJ2-3
V: TRBV20-1
size: .
CDR3: CSARVGDTQYF
DNA: TGCAGTGCTAGAGTGGGGGATACGCAGTATTTT

D: TRBD2
J: TRBJ2-2
V: TRBV10-3
size: .
CDR3: CAISLTLAGGPSPGELFF
DNA: TGTGCCATCAGTTTGACACTAGCGGGGGGGCCCAGTCCCGGGGAGCTGTTTTTT

D: .
J: TRBJ1-5
V: TRBV6-1
size: .
CDR3: CASSEVNSNQPQHF
DNA: TGTGCCAGCAGTGAAGTTAATAGCAATCAGCCCCAGCATTTT

D: .
J: TRBJ1-6
V: TRBV18
size: few
CDR3: CASSVSPGPDGNSPLHF
DNA: TGTGCCAGCTCTGTATCACCGGGCCCGGACGGAAATTCACCCCTCCACTTT

D: .
J: TRBJ1-4
V: TRBV19
size: .
CDR3: CASSMGPGVFGPQGESEKLFF
DNA: TGTGCCAGTAGTATGGGCCCGGGTGTTTTTGGTCCCCAGGGAGAGAGTGAAAAACTGTTTTTT

D: .
J: TRBJ1-3
V: TRBV9
size: .
CDR3: CASSPTRPSSGNTIYF
DNA: TGTGCCAGCAGCCCGACTCGACCGAGCTCTGGAAACACCATATATTTT

D: .
J: TRBJ2-1
V: TRBV6-6
size: .
CDR3: CASSYRAKYEQFF
DNA: TGTGCCAGCAGTTACAGGGCGAAGTATGAGCAGTTCTTC

D: .
J: TRBJ2-5
V: TRBV7-2
size: .
CDR3: CASSFNYQETQYF
DNA: TGTGCCAGCAGTTTCAACTACCAAGAGACCCAGTACTTC

D: .
J: TRBJ2-1
V: TRBV6-6
size: .
CDR3: CASSYSRDNYYNEQFF
DNA: TGTGCCAGCAGTTATTCGCGGGACAATTATTACAATGAGCAGTTCTTC

D: TRBD1
J: TRBJ1-4
V: TRBV9
size: .
CDR3: CASSATGQGSNEKLFF
DNA: TGTGCCAGCAGCGCGACAGGACAGGGATCTAATGAAAAACTGTTTTTT

D: .
J: TRBJ2-5
V: TRBV7-2
size: .
CDR3: CASSLMALQETQYF
DNA: TGTGCCAGCAGCTTAATGGCACTCCAAGAGACCCAGTACTTC

D: .
J: TRBJ1-2
V: TRBV20-1
size: .
CDR3: CSARTASFTF
DNA: TGCAGTGCTAGGACAGCTTCTTTCACCTTC